A single sample gave rise to the 21 T cell receptor beta chains below, sequenced in a study of blood T cell repertoires in COVID-19. This table comes from immunoSEQ multiplex PCR, and its TCRdb copy is limited to in-frame clones, with some not included. The sample includes 140,000 or so clones, 84% seen only once; the top ten take about 5%. Input material: peripheral blood. These receptors were taken from a human donor in a cohort sampled during active COVID-19.

The chain combines TRBV5-4 with TRBJ2-3; 7 nucleotides match TRBD2. The CDR3 runs 14 residues. Germline CDR1 reads SGHNT; CDR2 reads YYREEE (reference sequence). V lost 4 bases to trimming and J lost 1 base; unmatched junction nucleotides: 3. CDR3 protein: CASSATSGTDTQYF. In nucleotides, the CDR3 is TGTGCCAGCAGCGCAACTAGCGGCACAGATACGCAGTATTTT.

V gene TRBV18 combines with J gene TRBJ2-3, with a possible D match to TRBD1 (5 bases). In germline, CDR1 is KGHSH, CDR2 LQKENI. This CDR3 contains 14 residues. Trimming took off 3 bases at V and 2 bases at J, with 9 bases between the two ends. This CDR3 is CASSPIQDTDTQYF. Written as DNA, the CDR3 is TGTGCCAGCTCACCCATACAGGACACAGATACGCAGTATTTT.

V and J are TRBV7-9 and TRBJ2-7, with 9 bases that match TRBD1. The CDR3 is made up of 17 amino acids. Germline V gives CDR1 SEHNR, CDR2 FQNEAQ (reference sequence). Trimming at V came to 4 bases and at J to 0 bases, leaving 10 bases not matched to a gene. CDR3 sequence: CASSSLTGQGNSYEQYF. In nucleotides, the CDR3 is TGTGCCAGCAGCTCCTTGACTGGACAGGGGAACTCCTACGAGCAGTACTTC.

This chain links TRBV7-2 with TRBJ1-6, with a weak D call TRBD1 (6 bases). Germline V gene lookup returns CDR1 SGHTA and CDR2 FQGNSA. The CDR3 is 19 amino acids. V lost 3 bases to trimming and J lost 0 bases, with 18 bases between them. The CDR3 coding sequence is TGTGCCAGCAGCTTCTGGCCTCCGGGACAAAGCTCCTATAATTCACCCCTCCACTTT. Protein: CASSFWPPGQSSYNSPLHF.

V is TRBV11-2 and J is TRBJ2-1; a possible D gene is TRBD2 (6 bases). CDR3 length: 15 amino acids. The V and J ends lost 1 base and 7 bases respectively, with 14 bases between them. Germline assignment: CDR1 SGHAT and CDR2 FQNNGV. As DNA, the CDR3 is TGTGCCAGCAGCTTAGGCGGCGGGACTTTTAATGAGCAGTTCTTC. The encoded protein is CASSLGGGTFNEQFF.

The chain uses TRBV27 and TRBJ2-1; 7 nucleotides line up with TRBD2. The CDR3 extends over 15 amino acids. Trimming removed 5 bases from V and 8 bases from J; junction bases left unmatched: 12. CDR1 MNHEY and CDR2 SMNVEV come from the germline V gene (reference sequence). The CDR3, as DNA: TGTGCCAGCAGTCCCCCGGGGGGATCTGGGGATGAGCAGTTCTTC. As protein: CASSPPGGSGDEQFF.

The V and J genes are TRBV7-9 and TRBJ2-3; 11 nucleotides agree with TRBD2. After removal of 5 bases from V and 2 bases from J, the junction contained 6 bases not matched to a gene. This CDR3 comprises 16 residues. CDR1 and CDR2 (germline): SEHNR, FQNEAQ (reference sequence). DNA for the CDR3: TGTGCCAGCAGCCCTCGACTAGCGGGAACCACAGATACGCAGTATTTT. It encodes CASSPRLAGTTDTQYF.

The chain combines TRBV2 with TRBJ1-3, with unresolved D. Trimming stripped 3 bases from V and 2 bases from J, with 14 bases between. Germline CDR1 SNHLY, CDR2 FYNNEI. The CDR3 is made up of 16 amino acids. CDR3 DNA sequence: TGTGCCAGCAGTGAGGATAGCAGAAACCCTGGAAACACCATATATTTT. Its translation: CASSEDSRNPGNTIYF.

This chain connects TRBV30 to TRBJ2-3, with D perhaps TRBD2 (6 bases). The CDR3 consists of 12 residues. The ends were cut back, 4 bases at V and 14 bases at J, with 19 bases in the middle. CDR1 is GTSNPN and CDR2 is SVGIG in the germline V gene (reference sequence). The CDR3 loop is CAWTRTSKVRYF. CDR3 nucleotides: TGTGCCTGGACCCGAACTAGCAAGGTGCGGTATTTT.

V usage is TRBV6-7 and J usage is TRBJ1-5, with TRBD1 as a possible D gene (5 bases). TRBV6-7 qualifies as an ORF whose function is uncertain. This CDR3 is 17 amino acids long. V gave up 8 bases and J gave up 2 bases, with 22 bases separating them. Here the CDR3 reads CASATVLGDLGNQPQHF. DNA for the CDR3: TGTGCCAGCGCCACGGTCTTGGGGGACTTGGGCAATCAGCCCCAGCATTTT.

This chain links TRBV7-3 with TRBJ2-7, with 8 bases that match TRBD2. The CDR3 runs to 13 residues. The germline V gene has CDR1 SGHTA and CDR2 FQGTGA. The J segment lost 2 bases and the V segment lost 6 bases, leaving 3 bases of the junction unmatched. Here the CDR3 DNA reads TGTGCCAGCAGATATAGCGGGGCCTACGAGCAGTACTTC. Translating gives CASRYSGAYEQYF.

The chain recombines TRBV10-3 with TRBJ1-2; D is undetermined. V lost 2 bases, J lost 6 bases, and 10 bases lay in between. The CDR3 runs to 13 residues. Germline lookup yields CDR1 ENHRY and CDR2 SYGVKD. CDR3 amino acids: CAISEGGANGYTF. CDR3 sequence (DNA): TGTGCCATCAGTGAGGGAGGCGCTAATGGCTACACCTTC.

The chain combines TRBV7-9 with TRBJ1-5; TRBD1 matches at 8 bases. Germline lookup yields CDR1 SEHNR and CDR2 FQNEAQ (reference sequence). The CDR3 is 15 amino acids. J lost 5 bases, V lost 5 bases, and 8 bases had no gene match. The CDR3 spells CASSPGQGGDQPQHF. DNA for the CDR3: TGTGCCAGCAGCCCAGGACAGGGCGGGGATCAGCCCCAGCATTTT.

The genes are TRBV29-1 and TRBJ2-2, with unresolved D. This CDR3 is built from 12 residues. CDR1 and CDR2 (germline): SQVTM, ANQGSEA. V was clipped by 6 bases and J by 1 base, with 6 bases between them. Here the CDR3 DNA reads TGCAGCGTAGAGCGGAACACCGGGGAGCTGTTTTTT. Translation gives CSVERNTGELFF.

This chain links TRBV24-1 with TRBJ2-2; 8 bases are a match to TRBD2. V shed 9 bases and J 3 bases; nucleotides not matched to a gene: 5. This CDR3 comprises 14 residues. Germline lookup yields CDR1 KGHDR and CDR2 SFDVKD. The CDR3: CATGTRSHTGELFF. CDR3 sequence (DNA): TGTGCCACCGGGACTAGGAGCCACACCGGGGAGCTGTTTTTT.

This sequence joins TRBV6-6 and TRBJ2-7; D ambiguous. Germline CDR1 and CDR2: MNHNY and SVGAGI (reference sequence). The CDR3 is 16 amino acids. V was clipped by 4 bases and J by 5 bases, with 21 bases between them. The DNA of the CDR3 is TGTGCCAGCAGTTCTCCCCACGTTCCCCCCCGGGACGAGCAGTACTTC. Its translation is CASSSPHVPPRDEQYF.

This chain uses TRBV4-1 with TRBJ2-3, with 8 nucleotides matching TRBD2. After removal of 1 base from V and 4 bases from J, the junction contained 10 bases not matched to a gene. The CDR3 contains 17 residues. Germline V gene lookup returns CDR1 MGHRA and CDR2 YSYEKL. The CDR3 protein is CASSQVGLGVWPDTQYF. The CDR3 nucleotides are TGCGCCAGCAGCCAAGTGGGACTAGGGGTTTGGCCAGATACGCAGTATTTT.

The J gene is TRBJ2-7, the V gene TRBV28, with 8 bases fitting TRBD1. Germline lookup yields CDR1 MDHEN and CDR2 SYDVKM. Trimming removed 10 bases from V and 4 bases from J; junction bases left unmatched: 6. This CDR3 has 12 amino acids. The CDR3 DNA sequence: TGTGCCACGACAGGGGCCGGGTACGAGCAGTACTTC. Translating gives CATTGAGYEQYF.

This chain joins TRBV7-9 and TRBJ1-2, with TRBD1 as a possible D gene (6 bases). Looked up from germline, CDR1 is SEHNR and CDR2 is FQNEAQ (reference sequence). The CDR3 is 13 residues long. Trimming cost V 5 bases and J 6 bases, with 13 bases left between them. The CDR3 bases are TGTGCCAGCAGCGCCACCGGGACACATGGCTACACCTTC. Amino acid sequence: CASSATGTHGYTF.

This clone was observed a few times. V is TRBV18 and J is TRBJ2-2, with no clear D. The CDR3 has 14 residues. CDR1 is KGHSH and CDR2 is LQKENI in the germline V gene. The V gene lost 8 bases and the J gene lost 4 bases, with 14 bases spanning the gap. The CDR3: CASGSRVGTGELFF. The CDR3, as DNA: TGTGCCAGCGGATCTAGAGTGGGCACCGGGGAGCTGTTTTTT.

This clone is a singleton in its sample. The chain employs TRBV1 and TRBJ2-7; TRBD2 is the table's D call, not checked against the DNA. TRBV1 is recorded as a pseudogene. The CDR3 runs to 20 residues. CDR3: CTSSQDEGQREESPSYEQYV. As DNA, the CDR3 is TGCACCAGCAGCCAGGACGAGGGACAGCGGGAGGAATCCCCCTCCTACGAGCAGTACGTC.